The 12 T cell receptor beta chains listed next were all sequenced from one sample in a study of cytomegalovirus exposure and HLA in healthy donors. Here immunoSEQ multiplex PCR was the method, and the copy in TCRdb shows in-frame clones only, minus some. This sample carries 250,000 to 400,000 clones, around 90% of them seen once, and the ten largest clones take around 1%. The material sequenced was PBMCs. These receptor sequences come from a man younger than 45 in good health and CMV-seronegative.

The rearrangement uses TRBV29-1 and TRBJ2-6; D uncertain. CDR3 size: 13 residues. The ends were cut back, 3 bases at V and 0 bases at J, with 3 bases in the middle. Germline assignment: CDR1 SQVTM and CDR2 ANQGSEA. CDR3 protein: CSVDGSGANVLTF. In nucleotides, the CDR3 is TGCAGCGTTGACGGCTCTGGGGCCAACGTCCTGACTTTC.

V and J are TRBV27 and TRBJ2-5; TRBD2 matches 8 bases. Germline CDR1 MNHEY, CDR2 SMNVEV (reference sequence). The V and J ends lost 5 bases and 5 bases, in that order; junction bases with no gene match: 10. The CDR3 length is 15 residues. CDR3 sequence: CASSPLSGGPETQYF. The CDR3 DNA follows: TGTGCCAGCAGTCCCCTTTCGGGGGGGCCGGAGACCCAGTACTTC.

This clone appeared a single time. The chain joins TRBV7-2 to TRBJ2-5; TRBD2 aligns across 8 bases. The CDR3 loop spans 14 amino acids. Per germline, CDR1 SGHTA and CDR2 FQGNSA. Losses at the gene ends were 7 bases for V and 5 bases for J; bases not matched to a gene: 9. In DNA, the CDR3 is TGTGCCAGCAAACCGGGACTAGGGTGGGAGACCCAGTACTTC. Protein: CASKPGLGWETQYF.

V is TRBV11-2 and J is TRBJ2-3; 9 nucleotides align to TRBD2. The CDR3 runs 16 residues. The ends lost 7 bases at V and 6 bases at J; junction bases unmatched: 14. CDR1 and CDR2 (germline): SGHAT, FQNNGV. This chain's CDR3 is CASTSGGTARWDTQYF. The CDR3 region has the DNA TGTGCCAGCACAAGCGGGGGGACCGCAAGGTGGGATACGCAGTATTTT.

The rearrangement uses TRBV5-6 and TRBJ2-5; tentative D call: TRBD1 (7 bases). This CDR3 region has 15 residues. V lost 4 bases and J lost 4, with 17 bases in between. The germline V gene has CDR1 SGHDT and CDR2 YYEEEE. DNA of the CDR3: TGTGCCAGCAGCCCGGGGGACAGAGAGATAGAGACCCAGTACTTC. Amino acid sequence: CASSPGDREIETQYF. The entire variable domain, with the rest obtained from reference TRBV5-6 and TRBJ2-5, is as follows: DAGVTQSPTHLIKTRGQQVTLRCSPKSGHDTVSWYQQALGQGPQFIFQYYEEEERQRGNFPDRFSGHQFPNYSSELNVNALLLGDSALYLCASSPGDREIETQYFGPGTRLLVL.

The V call is TRBV12-5, the J call TRBJ2-7, with 7 bases matching TRBD1. J was trimmed by 2 bases and V by 2 bases; bases with no gene match: 12. The length of the CDR3 is 17 residues. Germline loops: CDR1 LGHNT, CDR2 FRNRAP. CDR3 sequence: CASGLISPGGAPYEQYF. The CDR3 region has the DNA TGTGCTAGTGGTTTGATCAGCCCAGGGGGTGCCCCCTACGAGCAGTACTTC.

This sequence joins TRBV5-4 and TRBJ2-1, with 9 bases matching TRBD2. The germline V gene has CDR1 SGHNT and CDR2 YYREEE (reference sequence). V was pared by 4 bases and J by 7 bases, with 18 bases of the junction left unmatched. The CDR3 covers 18 residues. CDR3 nucleotides: TGTGCCAGCAGCCTGGGTAAGAAGAGGACTAGCGATTTAAATGAGCAGTTCTTC. It is translated as CASSLGKKRTSDLNEQFF. Together with reference TRBV5-4 and TRBJ2-1, the CDR3 gives the full variable domain: ETGVTQSPTHLIKTRGQQVTLRCSSQSGHNTVSWYQQALGQGPQFIFQYYREEENGRGNFPPRFSGLQFPNYSSELNVNALELDDSALYLCASSLGKKRTSDLNEQFFGPGTRLTVL.

The table lists this clone with a few counts. This chain connects TRBV10-2 to TRBJ2-2, with 11 nucleotides matching TRBD2. The trim removed 8 bases at V and 4 bases at J, leaving 6 bases unmatched. The V gene's germline CDR1 is WSHSY and CDR2 SAAADI. The CDR3 spans 15 residues. CDR3: CASSLSGGVTGELFF. The CDR3 nucleotides read TGCGCCAGCTCCCTTAGCGGGGGGGTCACCGGGGAGCTGTTTTTT.

This clone was counted once. The gene calls are TRBV5-1 and TRBJ2-5, with D tentatively TRBD1 (5 bases). Trimming took off 2 bases at V and 3 bases at J, with 11 bases between the two ends. Germline assignment: CDR1 SGHRS and CDR2 YFSETQ. The CDR3 is made up of 14 amino acids. The DNA of the CDR3 is TGCGCCAGCAGCTTAACTCCAGGGAAAGAGACCCAGTACTTC. Translated: CASSLTPGKETQYF.

The chain has TRBV29-1 and TRBJ1-1; D not resolved. CDR1 is SQVTM and CDR2 is ANQGSEA in the germline V gene. The CDR3 runs to 12 residues. CDR3 in DNA: TGCATACAAATCAACGCGAACACTGAAGCTTTCTTT. It translates to CIQINANTEAFF.

This clone has a handful of counts. This sequence joins TRBV5-1 and TRBJ1-2; D gene ambiguous. Trimming removed 4 bases at V and 5 bases at J, with 15 bases between. Germline CDR1 reads SGHRS; CDR2 reads YFSETQ. CDR3 length equals 14 residues. In DNA form, the CDR3 reads TGCGCCAGCAGCACGGAGGGAGTAACTTATGGCTACACCTTC. This encodes CASSTEGVTYGYTF. Full variable domain (remainder filled in from reference TRBV5-1 and TRBJ1-2): KAGVTQTPRYLIKTRGQQVTLSCSPISGHRSVSWYQQTPGQGLQFLFEYFSETQRNKGNFPGRFSGRQFSNSRSEMNVSTLELGDSALYLCASSTEGVTYGYTFGSGTRLTVV.

J is TRBJ1-2 and V is TRBV27; 10 bases map to TRBD1. CDR1 is MNHEY, CDR2 SMNVEV, per germline (reference sequence). This CDR3 is built from 16 residues. V lost 4 bases, J lost 6 bases, and 11 bases stayed unmatched. The CDR3 loop is CASSSTGGAPTHGYTF. CDR3 nucleotide sequence: TGTGCCAGCAGTTCGACAGGGGGCGCCCCAACCCATGGCTACACCTTC.